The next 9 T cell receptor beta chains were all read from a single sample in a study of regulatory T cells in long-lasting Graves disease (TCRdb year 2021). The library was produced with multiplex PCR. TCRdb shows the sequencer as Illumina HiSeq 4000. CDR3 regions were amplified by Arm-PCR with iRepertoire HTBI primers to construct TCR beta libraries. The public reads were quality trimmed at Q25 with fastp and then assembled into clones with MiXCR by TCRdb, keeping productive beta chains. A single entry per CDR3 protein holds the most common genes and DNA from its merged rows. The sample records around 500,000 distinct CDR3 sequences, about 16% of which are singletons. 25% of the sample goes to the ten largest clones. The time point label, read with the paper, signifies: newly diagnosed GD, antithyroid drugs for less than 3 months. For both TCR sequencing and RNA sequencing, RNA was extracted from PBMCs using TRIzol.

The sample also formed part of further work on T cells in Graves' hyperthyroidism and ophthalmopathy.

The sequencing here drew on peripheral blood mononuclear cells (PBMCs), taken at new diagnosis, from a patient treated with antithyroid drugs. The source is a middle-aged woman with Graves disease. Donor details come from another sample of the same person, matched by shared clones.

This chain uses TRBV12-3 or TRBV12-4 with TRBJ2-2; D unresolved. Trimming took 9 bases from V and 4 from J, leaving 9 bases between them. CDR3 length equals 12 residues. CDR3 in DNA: TGTGCCAGTGCCCCTGGCACCGGGGAGCTGTTTTTT. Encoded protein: CASAPGTGELFF.

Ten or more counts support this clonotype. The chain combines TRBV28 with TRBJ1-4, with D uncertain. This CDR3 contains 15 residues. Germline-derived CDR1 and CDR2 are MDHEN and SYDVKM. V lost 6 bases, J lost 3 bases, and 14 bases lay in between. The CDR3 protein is CASSSSALANEKLFF. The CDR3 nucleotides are TGTGCCAGCAGCTCCTCTGCATTAGCTAATGAAAAACTGTTTTTT.

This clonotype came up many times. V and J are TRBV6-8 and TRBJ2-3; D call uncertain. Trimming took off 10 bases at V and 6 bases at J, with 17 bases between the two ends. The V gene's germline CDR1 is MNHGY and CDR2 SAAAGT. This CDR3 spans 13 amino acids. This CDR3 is CATTDGLGDTQYF. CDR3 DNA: TGTGCCACCACGGACGGCCTTGGGGATACGCAGTATTTT.

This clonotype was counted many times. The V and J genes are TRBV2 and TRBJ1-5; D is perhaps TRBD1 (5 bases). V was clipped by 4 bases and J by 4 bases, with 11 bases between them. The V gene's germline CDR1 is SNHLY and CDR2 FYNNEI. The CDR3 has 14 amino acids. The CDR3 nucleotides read TGTGCCAGCAGTGTGAGGGAGGGGAATCAGCCCCAGCATTTT. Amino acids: CASSVREGNQPQHF. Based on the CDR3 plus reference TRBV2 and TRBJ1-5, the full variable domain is EPEVTQTPSHQVTQMGQEVILRCVPISNHLYFYWYRQILGQKVEFLVSFYNNEISEKSEIFDDQFSVERPDGSNFTLKIRSTKLEDSAMYFCASSVREGNQPQHFGDGTRLSIL.

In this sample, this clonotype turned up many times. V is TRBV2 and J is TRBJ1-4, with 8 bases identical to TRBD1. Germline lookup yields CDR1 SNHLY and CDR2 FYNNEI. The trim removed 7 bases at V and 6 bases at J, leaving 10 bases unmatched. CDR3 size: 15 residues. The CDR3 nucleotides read TGTGCCAGCACGGGACAGGTTTATTCCGATGAAAAACTGTTTTTT. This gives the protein CASTGQVYSDEKLFF.

CDR3 protein: CASSGGGSGANVLTF. In DNA, the CDR3 is TGTGCCAGTAGTGGCGGAGGCTCTGGGGCCAACGTCCTGACTTTC. The V gene is TRBV19, the J gene TRBJ2-6; perhaps TRBD2 as D (5 bases). Germline V gives CDR1 LNHDA, CDR2 SQIVND (reference sequence). The V end lost 5 bases, the J end lost 0 bases, and 8 bases lay between the germline ends. This CDR3 has 15 residues. The full variable domain, with the rest looked up from reference TRBV19 and TRBJ2-6, is DGGITQSPKYLFRKEGQNVTLSCEQNLNHDAMYWYRQDPGQGLRLIYYSQIVNDFQKGDIAEGYSVSREKKESFPLTVTSAQKNPTAFYLCASSGGGSGANVLTFGAGSRLTVL.

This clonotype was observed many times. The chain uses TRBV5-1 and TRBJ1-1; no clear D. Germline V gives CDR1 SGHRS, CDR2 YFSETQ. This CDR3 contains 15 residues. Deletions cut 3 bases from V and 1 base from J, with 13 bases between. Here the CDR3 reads CASSSEGTSNTEAFF. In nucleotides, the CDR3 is TGCGCCAGCAGCTCCGAGGGCACCTCGAACACTGAAGCTTTCTTT.

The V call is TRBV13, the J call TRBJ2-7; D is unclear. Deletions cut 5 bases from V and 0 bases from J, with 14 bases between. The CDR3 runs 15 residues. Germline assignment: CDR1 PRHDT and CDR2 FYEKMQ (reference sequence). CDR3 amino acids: CASSGFVDSSYEQYF. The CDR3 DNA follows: TGTGCCAGCAGCGGCTTCGTCGATAGCTCCTACGAGCAGTACTTC.

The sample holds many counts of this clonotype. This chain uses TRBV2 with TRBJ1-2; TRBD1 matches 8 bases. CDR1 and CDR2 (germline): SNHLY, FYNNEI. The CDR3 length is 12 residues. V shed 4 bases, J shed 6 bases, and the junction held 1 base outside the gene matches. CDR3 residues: CASSADRDGYTF. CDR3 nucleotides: TGTGCCAGCAGTGCGGACAGGGATGGCTACACCTTC.